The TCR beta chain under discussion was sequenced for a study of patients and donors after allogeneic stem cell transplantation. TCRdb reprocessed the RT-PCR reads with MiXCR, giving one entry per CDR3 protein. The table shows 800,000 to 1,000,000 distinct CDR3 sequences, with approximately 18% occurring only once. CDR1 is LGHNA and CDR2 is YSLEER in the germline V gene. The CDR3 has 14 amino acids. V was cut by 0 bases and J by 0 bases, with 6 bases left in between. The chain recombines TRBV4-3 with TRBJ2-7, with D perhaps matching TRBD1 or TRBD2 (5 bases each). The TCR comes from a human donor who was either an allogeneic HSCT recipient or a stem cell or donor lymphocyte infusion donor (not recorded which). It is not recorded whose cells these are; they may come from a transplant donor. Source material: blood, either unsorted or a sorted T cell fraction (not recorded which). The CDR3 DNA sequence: TGCGCCAGCAGCCAAGAGGGGGACTCCTACGAGCAGTACTTC. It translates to CASSQEGDSYEQYF.